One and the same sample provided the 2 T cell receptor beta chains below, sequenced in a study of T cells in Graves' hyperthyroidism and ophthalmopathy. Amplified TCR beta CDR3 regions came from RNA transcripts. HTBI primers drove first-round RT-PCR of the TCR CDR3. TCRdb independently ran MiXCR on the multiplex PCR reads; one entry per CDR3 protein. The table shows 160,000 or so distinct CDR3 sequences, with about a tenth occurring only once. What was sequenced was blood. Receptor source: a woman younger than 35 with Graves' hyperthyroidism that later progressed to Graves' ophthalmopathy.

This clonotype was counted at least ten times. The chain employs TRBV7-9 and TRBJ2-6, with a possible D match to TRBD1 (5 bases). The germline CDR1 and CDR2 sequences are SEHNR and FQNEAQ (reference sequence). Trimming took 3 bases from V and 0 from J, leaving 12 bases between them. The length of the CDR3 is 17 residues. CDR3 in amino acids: CASSFDFRASGANVLTF. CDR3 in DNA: TGTGCCAGCAGCTTCGATTTCAGGGCCTCTGGGGCCAACGTCCTGACTTTC.

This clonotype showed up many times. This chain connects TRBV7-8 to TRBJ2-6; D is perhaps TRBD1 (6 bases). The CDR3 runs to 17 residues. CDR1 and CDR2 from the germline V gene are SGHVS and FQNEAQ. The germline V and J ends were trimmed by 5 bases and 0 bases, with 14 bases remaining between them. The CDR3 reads CASSSYTGRSGANVLTF. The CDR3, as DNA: TGTGCCAGCAGCAGCTACACAGGGCGCTCTGGGGCCAACGTCCTGACTTTC.